These T cell receptor beta chains were read from a single sample in a study of shared clonotypes between healthy human individuals. The repertoire was sequenced with immunoSEQ multiplex PCR; TCRdb's copy has only in-frame clones and lacks some. The sample has roughly 2.2 million clones; around 92% are singletons. What was sequenced was naive CD4+ T cells from PBMCs. The receptors stem from a man aged 18 to 30 in good health. Some clones in this sample may be carry-over from other donors' samples. CDR3s include the opening cysteine and the closing phenylalanine or tryptophan. A D gene is named only where the DNA matches it firmly.

V	D	J	CDR3
TRBV19	TRBD1	TRBJ1-2	CASSRQGPYYGYTF
TRBV7-9	NA	TRBJ2-5	CASSEGETQYF
TRBV7-9	TRBD2	TRBJ2-3	CASSPPAGGLTSTDTQYF
TRBV4-1	NA	NA	CASSQDSYEQYF
TRBV7-9	NA	TRBJ1-1	CASSPGLLNTEAFF
TRBV6-4	NA	TRBJ2-7	CARATTGHNYEQYF
TRBV28	NA	TRBJ1-1	CASGFKFGNTEAFF
TRBV5-4	TRBD1	TRBJ2-1	CASSRRDRGTGNEQFF
TRBV19	NA	TRBJ1-3	CASSVEHFYSGNTIYF
TRBV28	NA	TRBJ1-1	CASNRPGPGIIEAFF
TRBV30	TRBD2	NA	CAWSVGLAAGSYEQYF
TRBV19	NA	TRBJ2-6	CASRYSGANVLTF
TRBV5-1	TRBD2	TRBJ2-1	CASSFLADLNSYNEQFF
TRBV28	TRBD1	TRBJ1-2	CASRTTGGAKGYTF
TRBV5-1	TRBD2	TRBJ2-7	CASSPTLAGEPLSEQYF
TRBV30	TRBD1	TRBJ2-7	CAWRTGGRSYEQYF
TRBV4-1	TRBD2	TRBJ2-7	CASSQGSLAGVYEQYF
TRBV5-1	NA	TRBJ2-4	CASSLTPLAKNIQYF
TRBV27	TRBD2	TRBJ2-2	CASTTRLAGVTGELFF
TRBV6-6	NA	TRBJ2-5	CASSYSSGGETQYF
TRBV15	TRBD2	TRBJ2-1	CATSRGGPRTSGRGHEQFF
TRBV5-1	TRBD1	TRBJ2-7	CASSLAGQGRTYEQYF
TRBV5-1	NA	TRBJ2-6	CASSLATLVGANVLTF
TRBV23-1	TRBD2	TRBJ2-3	CASSLVAGDRSTDTQYF
TRBV28	NA	TRBJ1-1	CASSFQGLNTEAFF
TRBV2	NA	TRBJ1-1	CASSELGGTTSEAFF
TRBV11-2	NA	TRBJ2-3	CASSLWRDADTQYF
TRBV4-1	TRBD2	TRBJ2-3	CASSQRLAGGTDTQYF
TRBV18	TRBD1	TRBJ2-2	CASSGQGASTGELFF
TRBV18	NA	TRBJ2-7	CASSPVGYEQYF
TRBV5-6	NA	TRBJ1-1	CASRGTSVWVEAFF
TRBV5-1	TRBD2	TRBJ2-7	CASSLAGGGTYEQYF
TRBV30	NA	TRBJ1-2	CAWSVVGAVGYTF
TRBV5-1	NA	TRBJ2-4	CASSLDPAAKNIQYF
TRBV10-3	TRBD2	TRBJ2-1	CAISGYSGSSYNEQFF
TRBV20-1	NA	TRBJ2-3	CSATSDTQYF
TRBV5-4	TRBD1	TRBJ1-2	CASSLQGANYGYTF
TRBV18	TRBD1	TRBJ1-1	CASSRMTGELGAFF
TRBV27	NA	TRBJ2-5	CASSSLIGHLQETQYF
TRBV4-1	NA	TRBJ2-1	CASSQEPSSYNEQFF
TRBV11-2	NA	TRBJ2-5	CASSLVSETQYF
TRBV2	NA	TRBJ2-5	CASSARRGETQYF
TRBV9	NA	TRBJ2-3	CASSVGDFADTQYF
TRBV11-2	TRBD2	TRBJ2-4	CASSFRLAGGGAKNIQYF
TRBV10-3	NA	TRBJ1-2	CAISESNLGGYTF
TRBV7-9	NA	TRBJ1-1	CASSLEFIAGTEAFF
TRBV27	NA	TRBJ1-5	CASSRQINQPQHF
TRBV2	NA	TRBJ1-3	CASSTQGTGNTIYF
TRBV29-1	NA	TRBJ2-1	CSVERGKAYNEQFF
TRBV27	NA	TRBJ2-7	CASSPLAEVFYEQYF
TRBV9	NA	TRBJ1-3	CASSVAALGGNTIYF
TRBV5-1	TRBD2	TRBJ2-2	CASSLGAGGPTGELFF
TRBV7-9	NA	TRBJ2-6	CASSLRAGSGANVLTF
TRBV5-1	TRBD2	NA	CASSPRLAVSSYEQYF
TRBV5-4	TRBD1	TRBJ1-1	CASSAGQGRGTEAFF
TRBV7-9	TRBD2	TRBJ2-1	CASSQDRSGRRNEQFF